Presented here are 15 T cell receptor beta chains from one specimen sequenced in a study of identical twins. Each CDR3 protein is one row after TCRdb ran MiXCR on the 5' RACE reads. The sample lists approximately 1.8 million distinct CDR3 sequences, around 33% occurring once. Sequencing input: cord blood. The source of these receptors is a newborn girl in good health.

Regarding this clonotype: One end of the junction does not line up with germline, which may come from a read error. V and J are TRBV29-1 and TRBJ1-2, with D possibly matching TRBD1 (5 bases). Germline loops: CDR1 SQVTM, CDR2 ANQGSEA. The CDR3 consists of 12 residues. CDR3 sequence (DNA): TGCAGCGCTGAAAGCAGGGTGGGTGGCTACACCTTC. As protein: CSAESRVGGYTF.

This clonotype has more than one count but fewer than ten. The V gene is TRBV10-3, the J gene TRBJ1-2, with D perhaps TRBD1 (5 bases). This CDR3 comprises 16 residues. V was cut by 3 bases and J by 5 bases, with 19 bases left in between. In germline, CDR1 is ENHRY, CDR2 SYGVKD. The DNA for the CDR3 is TGTGCCATCAGTGAACGATGGGCGACAGACTCTTATGGCTACACCTTC. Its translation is CAISERWATDSYGYTF.

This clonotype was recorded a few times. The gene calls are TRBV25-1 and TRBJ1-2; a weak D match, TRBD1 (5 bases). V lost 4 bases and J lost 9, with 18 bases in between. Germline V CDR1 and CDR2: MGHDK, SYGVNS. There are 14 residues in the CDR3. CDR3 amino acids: CASSVGGLSRRYTF. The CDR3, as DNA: TGTGCCAGCAGTGTGGGGGGATTGTCACGTCGCTACACCTTC.

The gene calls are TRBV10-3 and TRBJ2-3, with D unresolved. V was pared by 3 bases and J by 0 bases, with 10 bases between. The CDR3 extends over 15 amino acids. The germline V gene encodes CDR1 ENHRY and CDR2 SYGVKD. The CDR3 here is CAISDVLLSTDTQYF. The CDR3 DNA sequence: TGTGCCATCAGTGACGTTCTGTTGAGCACAGATACGCAGTATTTT.

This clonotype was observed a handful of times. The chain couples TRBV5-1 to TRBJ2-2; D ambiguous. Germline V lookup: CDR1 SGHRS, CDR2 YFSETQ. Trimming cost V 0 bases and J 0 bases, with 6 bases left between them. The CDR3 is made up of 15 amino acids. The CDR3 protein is CASSLDGSNTGELFF. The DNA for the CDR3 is TGCGCCAGCAGCTTGGACGGATCGAACACCGGGGAGCTGTTTTTT.

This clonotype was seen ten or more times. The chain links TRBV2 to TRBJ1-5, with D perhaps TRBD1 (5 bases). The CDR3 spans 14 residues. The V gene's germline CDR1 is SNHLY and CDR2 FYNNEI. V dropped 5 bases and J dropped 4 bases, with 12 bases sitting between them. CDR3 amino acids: CASSPGRANQPQHF. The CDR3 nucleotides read TGTGCCAGCAGTCCGGGACGGGCTAATCAGCCCCAGCATTTT.

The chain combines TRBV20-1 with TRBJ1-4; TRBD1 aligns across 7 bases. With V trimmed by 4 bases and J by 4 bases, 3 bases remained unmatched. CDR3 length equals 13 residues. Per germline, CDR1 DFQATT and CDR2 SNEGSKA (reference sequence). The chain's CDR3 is CSANDRVNEKLFF. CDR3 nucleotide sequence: TGCAGTGCTAACGACAGGGTTAATGAAAAACTGTTTTTT.

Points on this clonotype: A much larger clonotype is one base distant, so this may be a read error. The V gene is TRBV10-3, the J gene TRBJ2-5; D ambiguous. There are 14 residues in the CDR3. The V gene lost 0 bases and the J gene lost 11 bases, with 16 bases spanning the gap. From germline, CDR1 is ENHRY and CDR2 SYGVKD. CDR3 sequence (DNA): TGTGCCATCAGTGAGTCGCTAAATTTGGGTGAGCAGTACTTC. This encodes CAISESLNLGEQYF.

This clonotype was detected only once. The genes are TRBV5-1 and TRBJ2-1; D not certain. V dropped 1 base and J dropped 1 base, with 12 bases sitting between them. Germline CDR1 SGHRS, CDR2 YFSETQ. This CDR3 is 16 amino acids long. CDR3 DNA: TGCGCCAGCAGCTTGATGGCGGAGAAGTCCTACAATGAGCAGTTCTTC. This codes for CASSLMAEKSYNEQFF.

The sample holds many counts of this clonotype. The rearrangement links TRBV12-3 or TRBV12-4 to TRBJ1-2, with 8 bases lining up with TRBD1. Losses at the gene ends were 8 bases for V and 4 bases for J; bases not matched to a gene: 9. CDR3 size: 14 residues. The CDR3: CASSWTGLGYGYTF. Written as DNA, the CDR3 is TGTGCCAGCTCCTGGACAGGGCTTGGCTATGGCTACACCTTC.

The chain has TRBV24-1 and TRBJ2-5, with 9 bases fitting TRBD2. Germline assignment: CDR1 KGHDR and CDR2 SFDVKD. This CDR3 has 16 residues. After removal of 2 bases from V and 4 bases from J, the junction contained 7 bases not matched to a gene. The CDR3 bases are TGTGCCACCAGTGATTCTGGGCTAGCGGGACGAGAGACCCAGTACTTC. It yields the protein CATSDSGLAGRETQYF.

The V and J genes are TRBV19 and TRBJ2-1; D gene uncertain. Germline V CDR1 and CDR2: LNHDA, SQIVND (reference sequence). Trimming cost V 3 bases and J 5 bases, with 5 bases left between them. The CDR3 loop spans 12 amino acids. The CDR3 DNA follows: TGTGCCAGTAGTATCCCGGACAATGAGCAGTTCTTC. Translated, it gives CASSIPDNEQFF.

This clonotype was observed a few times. The CDR3 DNA follows: TGTGCCAGCAGCTTAGAGGGAAGCCCCCGCACAGATACGCAGTATTTT. Translating gives CASSLEGSPRTDTQYF. J is TRBJ2-3 and V is TRBV11-3; no reliable D call. The CDR3 runs 16 residues. Germline CDR1 reads SGHNT; CDR2 reads YENEEA. With 0 bases removed from V and 1 base from J, the gap between germline ends came to 11 bases.

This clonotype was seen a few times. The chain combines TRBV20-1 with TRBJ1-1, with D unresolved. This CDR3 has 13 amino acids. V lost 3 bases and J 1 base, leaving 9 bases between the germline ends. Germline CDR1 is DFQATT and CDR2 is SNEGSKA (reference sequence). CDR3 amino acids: CSARSSANTEAFF. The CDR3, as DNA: TGCAGTGCTAGGTCCAGTGCGAACACTGAAGCTTTCTTT.

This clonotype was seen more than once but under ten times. The CDR3 DNA follows: TGCAGTGCTAGTAGGGGCAGGGGCACAGATACGCAGTATTTT. This gives the protein CSASRGRGTDTQYF. The chain is built from TRBV20-1 and TRBJ2-3, with a weak D call TRBD1 (5 bases). The CDR3 spans 14 residues. Between the trimmed V and J ends, which lost 3 bases and 1 base, there was a span of 11 bases. Germline V lookup: CDR1 DFQATT, CDR2 SNEGSKA (reference sequence).